Detailed here is one TCR beta chain. V lost 5 bases to trimming and J lost 7 bases; unmatched junction nucleotides: 6. Germline V lookup: CDR1 SGHTA, CDR2 FQGTGA. CDR3 length equals 15 residues. The data were taken from a study of blood T cell repertoires in COVID-19. As for the study in general: T cells, B-cell-depleted T cells, or PBMCs provided the cDNA or gDNA that served as material.

Generated by immunoSEQ multiplex PCR, the TCRdb table keeps only in-frame clones and is missing some. The sample contains roughly 200,000 clones, about 86% of which appear only once. The sequence was collected from a man younger than 35 with active or convalescent COVID-19. Sequencing was performed on peripheral blood. The genes are TRBV7-3 and TRBJ2-3, with TRBD2 matching 13 bases. The CDR3 here is CASSPGTSGMNTQYF. The DNA for the CDR3 is TGTGCCAGCAGCCCCGGGACTAGCGGGATGAATACGCAGTATTTT. Full variable domain (outside the CDR3, taken from reference TRBV7-3 and TRBJ2-3): GAGVSQTPSNKVTEKGKYVELRCDPISGHTALYWYRQSLGQGPEFLIYFQGTGAADDSGLPNDRFFAVRPEGSVSTLKIQRTERGDSAVYLCASSPGTSGMNTQYFGPGTRLTVL.